This TCR beta chain was observed in a study of T cells in Graves' hyperthyroidism and ophthalmopathy. General study findings and limits: Clonotypes that were expanded in thyroid above 0.001 mostly appeared in blood too. Ophthalmopathy could be told apart from stable hyperthyroidism with a 13 V-J model.

Details on this clonotype: Its antigen is not identified.

V dropped 5 bases and J dropped 5; count of bases not matched to a gene: 4. CDR3 length: 14 amino acids. CDR1 ENHRY and CDR2 SYGVKD come from the germline V gene. Each diagnosis drew on symptoms, thyroxine, TRAb, thyroid ultrasound and orbital computed tomography findings. The source material, RNA transcripts, was used to amplify TCR beta CDR3 regions. The HTBI set primed first-round TCR CDR3 RT-PCR. One entry per CDR3 protein results from TCRdb running MiXCR on the multiplex PCR reads. The sample lists 550,000 to 700,000 distinct CDR3 sequences; more than 45% were seen once. Sequencing was done on a sample of peripheral blood or thyroid tissue (not recorded which). The TCR comes from an adult woman with Graves' disease, either hyperthyroidism or ophthalmopathy (not recorded which). The J gene is TRBJ2-7, the V gene TRBV10-3, with 12 nucleotides matching TRBD2. DNA for the CDR3: TGTGCCATCAGTTGGACTAGCGGGAACAACGAGCAGTACTTC. Translation gives CAISWTSGNNEQYF.